The source of this TCR beta chain is a study of Ad26.COV2.S vaccination and SARS-CoV-2 variants. Overall study results and limits: Comparable non-spike TCR breadth was observed in vaccine and placebo recipients.

Notes on this clone: The antigen is not known.

Clones were read by immunoSEQ multiplex PCR, and TCRdb kept only the in-frame ones, dropping some. The sample holds under 550,000 clones, around 87% seen once. Treatment given: 15 to 20 received Ad26.COV2.S at low or high dose, single or two shots; about 5 received placebo; per-sample allocation not given. Collection of the samples took place on day 63 after the first injection of vaccine or placebo. The sequence was collected from a person between 18 and 59 years old who received the Ad26.COV2.S COVID-19 vaccine or a placebo. The sample was peripheral blood, taken in a trial of Ad26.COV2.S vaccine versus placebo.

CDR3 sequence: CASSLNRTSSYNEQFF. The CDR3 DNA sequence: TGTGCCAGCAGCTTGAATCGGACTAGCTCCTACAATGAGCAGTTCTTC. The chain joins TRBV5-5 to TRBJ2-1; TRBD2 matches 7 bases. The CDR3 consists of 16 residues. The germline gives CDR1 SGHKS, CDR2 YYEKEE (reference sequence). Trimming cost V 1 base and J 0 bases; bases outside gene matches: 4. Supplemented by reference TRBV5-5 and TRBJ2-1, the full variable domain reads DAGVTQSPTHLIKTRGQQVTLRCSPISGHKSVSWYQQVLGQGPQFIFQYYEKEERGRGNFPDRFSARQFPNYSSELNVNALLLGDSALYLCASSLNRTSSYNEQFFGPGTRLTVL.